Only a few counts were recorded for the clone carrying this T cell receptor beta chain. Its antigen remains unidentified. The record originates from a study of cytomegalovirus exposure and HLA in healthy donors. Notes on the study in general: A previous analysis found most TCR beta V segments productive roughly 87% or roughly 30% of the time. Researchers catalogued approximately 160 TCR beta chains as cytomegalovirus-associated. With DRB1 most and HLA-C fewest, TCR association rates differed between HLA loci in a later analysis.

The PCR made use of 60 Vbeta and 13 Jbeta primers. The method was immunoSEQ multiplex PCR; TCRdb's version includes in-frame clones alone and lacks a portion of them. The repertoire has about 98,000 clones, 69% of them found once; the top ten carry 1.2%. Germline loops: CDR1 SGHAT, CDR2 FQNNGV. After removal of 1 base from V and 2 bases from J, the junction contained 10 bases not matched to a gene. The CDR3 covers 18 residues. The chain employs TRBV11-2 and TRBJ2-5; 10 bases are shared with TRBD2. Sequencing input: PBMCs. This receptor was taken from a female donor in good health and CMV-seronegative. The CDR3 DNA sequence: TGTGCCAGCAGCTTAGGTGGGGTTAGCGGGGGGCGTCAAGAGACCCAGTACTTC. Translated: CASSLGGVSGGRQETQYF. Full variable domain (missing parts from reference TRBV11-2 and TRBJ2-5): EAGVAQSPRYKIIEKRQSVAFWCNPISGHATLYWYQQILGQGPKLLIQFQNNGVVDDSQLPKDRFSAERLKGVDSTLKIQPAKLEDSAVYLCASSLGGVSGGRQETQYFGPGTRLLVL.